A selection of T cell receptor beta chains follows, all from one sample in a study of blood T cell repertoires in COVID-19. Profiled with immunoSEQ multiplex PCR; TCRdb holds only in-frame clones, not every one. The sample has a few hundred thousand clones, less than 85% seen once. The sample was peripheral blood. The receptors derive from a woman under 30 with acute or convalescent COVID-19. The CDR3 runs from the conserved cysteine through the conserved F or W. The order of the fields is CDR3 protein, CDR3 DNA, D gene, clone size, V gene, J gene. A D gene is named only where the DNA matches it firmly. Clone size is stated in some rows and not others, as once, few, many or a class when expanded.

cdr3_aa: CASSSPGEGTSYTF; cdr3_nt: TGTGCCAGCAGTTCCCCTGGGGAGGGGACGAGCTACACCTTC; d_call: NA; clone_size: NA; v_call: TRBV28; j_call: TRBJ1-2
cdr3_aa: CASSLPSGGTYNEQFF; cdr3_nt: TGTGCCAGCAGCTTACCTAGCGGGGGGACATACAATGAGCAGTTCTTC; d_call: TRBD2; clone_size: NA; v_call: TRBV5-4; j_call: TRBJ2-1
cdr3_aa: CASSVSGGSGSYEQYF; cdr3_nt: TGTGCCAGCAGCGTGAGTGGCGGGAGTGGGTCCTACGAGCAGTACTTC; d_call: TRBD2; clone_size: NA; v_call: TRBV9; j_call: TRBJ2-7
cdr3_aa: CASSLARRTEAFF; cdr3_nt: TGTGCCAGCAGCTTAGCAAGGAGAACTGAAGCTTTCTTT; d_call: NA; clone_size: NA; v_call: TRBV11-1; j_call: TRBJ1-1
cdr3_aa: CAWSVKGHLSSYEQYF; cdr3_nt: TGTGCCTGGAGTGTAAAGGGACATCTGAGCTCCTACGAGCAGTACTTC; d_call: NA; clone_size: NA; v_call: TRBV30; j_call: TRBJ2-7
cdr3_aa: CASSGQGYGYTF; cdr3_nt: TGCGCCAGCAGCGGACAGGGTTATGGCTACACCTTC; d_call: TRBD1; clone_size: NA; v_call: TRBV5-1; j_call: TRBJ1-2
cdr3_aa: CASTPGTGNYEQYF; cdr3_nt: TGTGCCAGCACTCCCGGGACAGGTAACTACGAGCAGTACTTC; d_call: TRBD1; clone_size: NA; v_call: TRBV6-5; j_call: TRBJ2-7
cdr3_aa: CASSFTSGESDTQYF; cdr3_nt: TGCGCCAGCAGCTTTACTAGCGGGGAATCAGATACGCAGTATTTT; d_call: TRBD2; clone_size: NA; v_call: TRBV5-1; j_call: TRBJ2-3
cdr3_aa: CASSHGGGGTEAFF; cdr3_nt: TGTGCCAGCAGCCACGGGGGGGGTGGGACTGAAGCTTTCTTT; d_call: NA; clone_size: few; v_call: TRBV6-5; j_call: TRBJ1-1
cdr3_aa: CTSSHRGQGANSPLHF; cdr3_nt: TGCACCAGCAGCCACCGCGGACAGGGGGCTAATTCACCCCTCCACTTT; d_call: NA; clone_size: many; v_call: TRBV1; j_call: TRBJ1-6
cdr3_aa: CASSETGDNSPLHF; cdr3_nt: TGTGCCAGCAGTGAGACAGGGGATAATTCACCCCTCCACTTT; d_call: TRBD1; clone_size: NA; v_call: TRBV6-1; j_call: TRBJ1-6
cdr3_aa: CSVESQGEAFF; cdr3_nt: TGCAGCGTAGAGTCCCAGGGAGAAGCTTTCTTT; d_call: NA; clone_size: NA; v_call: TRBV29-1; j_call: TRBJ1-1
cdr3_aa: CASSREYNSPLHF; cdr3_nt: TGTGCCAGTAGTCGGGAATATAATTCACCCCTCCACTTT; d_call: NA; clone_size: NA; v_call: TRBV19; j_call: TRBJ1-6
cdr3_aa: CASSAAVRGLFYEQYF; cdr3_nt: TGTGCCAGCAGCGCCGCGGTGCGTGGCCTTTTTTACGAGCAGTACTTC; d_call: NA; clone_size: NA; v_call: TRBV11-2; j_call: TRBJ2-7
cdr3_aa: CASPGRRVTYEQYF; cdr3_nt: TGTGCCAGCCCCGGACGGCGGGTTACCTACGAGCAGTACTTC; d_call: NA; clone_size: NA; v_call: TRBV3-1/TRBV3-2; j_call: TRBJ2-7
cdr3_aa: CASSESRQGVNSPLHF; cdr3_nt: TGTGCCAGCAGTGAATCTAGACAGGGAGTAAATTCACCCCTCCACTTT; d_call: TRBD1; clone_size: NA; v_call: TRBV25-1; j_call: TRBJ1-6
cdr3_aa: CASRSRGPGSGANVLTF; cdr3_nt: TGTGCCAGCAGATCCAGGGGGCCAGGCTCTGGGGCCAACGTCCTGACTTTC; d_call: TRBD1; clone_size: NA; v_call: TRBV28; j_call: TRBJ2-6
cdr3_aa: CASSQVRSGGDYGYTF; cdr3_nt: TGCGCCAGCAGCCAAGTACGCTCGGGGGGAGACTATGGCTACACCTTC; d_call: NA; clone_size: NA; v_call: TRBV4-1; j_call: TRBJ1-2
cdr3_aa: CASSAQTGTEQYF; cdr3_nt: TGTGCCAGCAGCGCACAGACAGGGACCGAGCAGTACTTC; d_call: TRBD1; clone_size: few; v_call: TRBV11-1; j_call: TRBJ2-7
cdr3_aa: CASSAGPLAGEDTQYF; cdr3_nt: TGTGCCAGCAGTGCCGGCCCTCTAGCGGGAGAAGATACGCAGTATTTT; d_call: TRBD2; clone_size: once; v_call: TRBV27; j_call: TRBJ2-3
cdr3_aa: CASSLHRAGGEKLFF; cdr3_nt: TGTGCCAGCAGCTTGCATCGGGCAGGAGGTGAAAAACTGTTTTTT; d_call: NA; clone_size: NA; v_call: TRBV5-6; j_call: TRBJ1-4
cdr3_aa: CASSQGTGSYGYTF; cdr3_nt: TGCGCCAGCAGCCAAGGGACAGGGTCCTATGGCTACACCTTC; d_call: TRBD1; clone_size: few; v_call: TRBV4-1; j_call: TRBJ1-2
cdr3_aa: CASSMGGTVNTGELFF; cdr3_nt: TGTGCCAGTAGTATGGGAGGGACGGTTAACACCGGGGAGCTGTTTTTT; d_call: TRBD2; clone_size: NA; v_call: TRBV19; j_call: TRBJ2-2
cdr3_aa: CASSDQSLGATTGGTEAFF; cdr3_nt: TGTGCCAGCAGTGATCAATCCCTGGGGGCCACAACAGGGGGCACTGAAGCTTTCTTT; d_call: TRBD1; clone_size: NA; v_call: TRBV6-1; j_call: TRBJ1-1
cdr3_aa: CASSLSQGRATEAFF; cdr3_nt: TGCGCCAGCAGCTTGTCGCAGGGGCGCGCCACTGAAGCTTTCTTT; d_call: NA; clone_size: NA; v_call: TRBV5-1; j_call: TRBJ1-1
cdr3_aa: CASSLDGVQGNTIYF; cdr3_nt: TGCGCCAGCAGCTTGGACGGGGTACAAGGAAACACCATATATTTT; d_call: NA; clone_size: NA; v_call: TRBV5-1; j_call: TRBJ1-3
cdr3_aa: CASSLTDSGNTIYF; cdr3_nt: TGTGCCAGCAGCCTGACAGACTCTGGAAACACCATATATTTT; d_call: NA; clone_size: NA; v_call: TRBV3-1/TRBV3-2; j_call: TRBJ1-3
cdr3_aa: CAWREKANYGYTF; cdr3_nt: TGTGCCTGGAGAGAGAAAGCTAACTATGGCTACACCTTC; d_call: NA; clone_size: once; v_call: TRBV30; j_call: TRBJ1-2
cdr3_aa: CASSDQGTPYNEQFF; cdr3_nt: TGTGCCAGCAGTGACCAGGGAACACCTTACAATGAGCAGTTCTTC; d_call: NA; clone_size: NA; v_call: TRBV6-4; j_call: TRBJ2-1
cdr3_aa: CASSPGDSSGNTIYF; cdr3_nt: TGTGCCAGCAGCCCCGGGGATTCCTCTGGAAACACCATATATTTT; d_call: NA; clone_size: NA; v_call: TRBV5-4; j_call: TRBJ1-3
cdr3_aa: CASSQRTVENTIYF; cdr3_nt: TGTGCCAGCAGCCAGCGGACAGTTGAAAACACCATATATTTT; d_call: NA; clone_size: NA; v_call: TRBV3-1/TRBV3-2; j_call: TRBJ1-3
cdr3_aa: CASSVVGVGDTQYF; cdr3_nt: TGTGCCAGCAGCGTAGTAGGGGTTGGAGATACGCAGTATTTT; d_call: NA; clone_size: NA; v_call: TRBV9; j_call: TRBJ2-3
cdr3_aa: CASSQWTGVAEKLFF; cdr3_nt: TGTGCCAGCAGCCAGTGGACAGGGGTAGCCGAAAAACTGTTTTTT; d_call: TRBD1; clone_size: NA; v_call: TRBV5-5; j_call: TRBJ1-4
cdr3_aa: CASSEQGADTNQPQHF; cdr3_nt: TGCGCCAGCAGCGAACAGGGGGCGGACACCAATCAGCCCCAGCATTTT; d_call: TRBD1; clone_size: few; v_call: TRBV5-1; j_call: TRBJ1-5
cdr3_aa: CASSQGARQGGRGEQFF; cdr3_nt: TGTGCCAGCAGCCAAGGGGCTAGACAGGGGGGAAGGGGTGAGCAGTTCTTC; d_call: TRBD1; clone_size: NA; v_call: TRBV3-1/TRBV3-2; j_call: TRBJ2-1
cdr3_aa: CASSQRGTGNTEAFF; cdr3_nt: TGTGCCAGCAGCCAGAGAGGGACAGGGAACACTGAAGCTTTCTTT; d_call: TRBD1; clone_size: once; v_call: TRBV7-9; j_call: TRBJ1-1
cdr3_aa: CASSSPLDREEGTDTQYF; cdr3_nt: TGTGCCAGCAGTTCCCCTCTCGACAGGGAAGAGGGGACAGATACGCAGTATTTT; d_call: TRBD1; clone_size: NA; v_call: TRBV28; j_call: TRBJ2-3
cdr3_aa: CASSWQMNTEAFF; cdr3_nt: TGTGCCAGCAGCTGGCAGATGAACACTGAAGCTTTCTTT; d_call: NA; clone_size: few; v_call: TRBV7-3; j_call: TRBJ1-1
cdr3_aa: CASSEDANRAAGELFF; cdr3_nt: TGTGCCAGCAGTGAAGATGCGAACAGGGCGGCCGGGGAGCTGTTTTTT; d_call: NA; clone_size: NA; v_call: TRBV6-1; j_call: TRBJ2-2
cdr3_aa: CASSNRQGELTGANVLTF; cdr3_nt: TGTGCCAGCAGCAACCGACAGGGGGAGTTGACTGGGGCCAACGTCCTGACTTTC; d_call: TRBD1; clone_size: NA; v_call: TRBV9; j_call: TRBJ2-6
cdr3_aa: CAWRARDRKIYGYTF; cdr3_nt: TGTGCCTGGAGAGCCCGGGACAGAAAAATCTATGGCTACACCTTC; d_call: TRBD1; clone_size: NA; v_call: TRBV30; j_call: TRBJ1-2
cdr3_aa: CASSLQGVNGYTF; cdr3_nt: TGTGCCAGCAGTTTACAGGGCGTCAATGGCTACACCTTC; d_call: NA; clone_size: NA; v_call: TRBV27; j_call: TRBJ1-2